This TCR beta chain was captured by sequencing in a study of T-cell memory formation after mild COVID-19. Findings and limits, study-wide: Researchers report contracting CD4+ clones mostly in CM and EM, with CD8+ clones in EMRA. Clones that contracted from day 15 to 85 had balanced CD4/CD8; later expanders were CD4+ biased. Second-wave clones with a day 37 peak had unconfirmed SARS-CoV-2 specificity.

About this clonotype itself: What it binds is unknown.

Sample barcodes and UMIs were carried by the TCR alpha and TCR beta cDNA libraries that 5'RACE generated with constant-segment primers. TCRdb used MiXCR to reprocess the 5' RACE reads, holding one entry per CDR3 protein. Here the sample spans about half a million distinct CDR3 sequences, 18% being singletons. V trimming: 5 bases; J trimming: 1 base; junction bases outside the gene matches: 9. Germline-derived CDR1 and CDR2 are SGHTA and FQGTGA. CDR3 length: 16 residues. This chain links TRBV7-3 with TRBJ1-2, with 8 bases that match TRBD1. The source material was PBMCs or a T cell subset sorted from them (not recorded which). This TCR came from an adult woman who had mild COVID-19 (a few samples of this study predate the infection). Cell type and time point are not known. CDR3 loop: CASSPGTGVINYGYTF. The CDR3, as DNA: TGTGCCAGCAGCCCCGGGACAGGCGTTATTAACTATGGCTACACCTTC.